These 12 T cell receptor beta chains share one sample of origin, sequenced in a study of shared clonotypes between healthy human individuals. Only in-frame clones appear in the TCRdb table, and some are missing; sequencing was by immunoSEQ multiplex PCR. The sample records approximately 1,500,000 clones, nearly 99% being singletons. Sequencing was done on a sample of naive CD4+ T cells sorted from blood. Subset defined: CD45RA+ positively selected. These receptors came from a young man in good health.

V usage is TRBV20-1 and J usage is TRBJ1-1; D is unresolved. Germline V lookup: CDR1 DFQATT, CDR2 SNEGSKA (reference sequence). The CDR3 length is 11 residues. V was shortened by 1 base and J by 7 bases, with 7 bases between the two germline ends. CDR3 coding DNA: TGCAGTGCTAGAGCCGGAGGTGAAGCTTTCTTT. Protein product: CSARAGGEAFF.

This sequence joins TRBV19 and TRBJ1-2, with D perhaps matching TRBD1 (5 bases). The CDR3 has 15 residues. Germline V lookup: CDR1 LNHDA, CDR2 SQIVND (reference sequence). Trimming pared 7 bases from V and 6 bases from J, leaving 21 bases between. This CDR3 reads CASNNRGANPHGYTF. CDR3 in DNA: TGTGCCAGTAATAACCGGGGCGCGAATCCACATGGCTACACCTTC.

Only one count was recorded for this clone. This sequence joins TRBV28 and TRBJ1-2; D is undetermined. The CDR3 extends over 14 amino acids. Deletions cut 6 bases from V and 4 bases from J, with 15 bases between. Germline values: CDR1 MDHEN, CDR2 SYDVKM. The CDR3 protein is CASSIPFYTYGYTF. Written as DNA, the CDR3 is TGTGCCAGCAGCATCCCTTTTTACACCTATGGCTACACCTTC.

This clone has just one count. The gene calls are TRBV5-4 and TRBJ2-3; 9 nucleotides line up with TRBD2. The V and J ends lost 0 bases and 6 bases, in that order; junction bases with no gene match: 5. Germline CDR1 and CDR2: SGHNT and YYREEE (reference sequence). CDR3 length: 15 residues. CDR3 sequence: CASSLGGRAGDTQYF. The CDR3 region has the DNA TGTGCCAGCAGCTTGGGCGGGAGGGCTGGGGATACGCAGTATTTT.

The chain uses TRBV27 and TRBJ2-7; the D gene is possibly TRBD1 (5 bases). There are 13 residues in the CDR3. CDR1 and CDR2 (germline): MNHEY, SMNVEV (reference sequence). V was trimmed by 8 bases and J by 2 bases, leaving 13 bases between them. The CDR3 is CASGHRTAYEQYF. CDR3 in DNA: TGTGCCAGCGGACATCGAACAGCCTACGAGCAGTACTTC.

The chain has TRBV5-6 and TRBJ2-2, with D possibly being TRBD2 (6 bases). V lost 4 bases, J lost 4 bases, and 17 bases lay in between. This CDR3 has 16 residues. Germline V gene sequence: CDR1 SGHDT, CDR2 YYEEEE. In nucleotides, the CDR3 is TGTGCCAGCAGCCCCGGCGGGGTTCGAGGCACCGGGGAGCTGTTTTTT. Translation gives CASSPGGVRGTGELFF.

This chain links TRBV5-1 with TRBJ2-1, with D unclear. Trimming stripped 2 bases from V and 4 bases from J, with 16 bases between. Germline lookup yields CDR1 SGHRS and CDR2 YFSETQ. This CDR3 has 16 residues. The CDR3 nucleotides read TGCGCCAGCAGCTTTCCAAGCGCTACATATTACAATGAGCAGTTCTTC. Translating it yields CASSFPSATYYNEQFF.

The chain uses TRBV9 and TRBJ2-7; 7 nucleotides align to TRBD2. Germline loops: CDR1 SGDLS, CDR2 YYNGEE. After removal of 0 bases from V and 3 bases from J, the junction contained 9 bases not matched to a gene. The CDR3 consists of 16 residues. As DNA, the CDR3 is TGTGCCAGCAGCGTAGGTTGGACTAGGGACGGCTACGAGCAGTACTTC. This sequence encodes CASSVGWTRDGYEQYF.

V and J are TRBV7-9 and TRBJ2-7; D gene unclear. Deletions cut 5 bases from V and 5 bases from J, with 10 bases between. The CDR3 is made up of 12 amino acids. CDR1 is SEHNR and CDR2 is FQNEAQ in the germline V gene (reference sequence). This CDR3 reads CASSPRPDEQYF. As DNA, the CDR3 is TGTGCCAGCAGCCCCCGTCCGGACGAGCAGTACTTC.

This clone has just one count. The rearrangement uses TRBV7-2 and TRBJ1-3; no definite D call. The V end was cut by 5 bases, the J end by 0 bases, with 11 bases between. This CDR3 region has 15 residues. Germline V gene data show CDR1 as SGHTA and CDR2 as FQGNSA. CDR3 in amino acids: CASSPPVGSGNTIYF. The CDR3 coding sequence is TGTGCCAGCAGCCCCCCGGTGGGCTCTGGAAACACCATATATTTT.

CDR3 region: CASTTTSGTQETQYF. The CDR3 nucleotides are TGTGCCAGCACGACGACTAGCGGGACCCAAGAGACCCAGTACTTC. The chain is built from TRBV6-6 and TRBJ2-5, with 11 positions matching TRBD2. CDR1 MNHNY and CDR2 SVGAGI come from the germline V gene (reference sequence). The CDR3 totals 15 residues. V lost 7 bases, J lost 1 base, and 5 bases stayed unmatched.

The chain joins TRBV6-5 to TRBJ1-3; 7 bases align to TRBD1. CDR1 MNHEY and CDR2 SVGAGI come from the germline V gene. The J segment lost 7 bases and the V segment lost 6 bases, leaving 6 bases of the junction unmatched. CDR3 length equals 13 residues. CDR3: CASRRQGINTIYF. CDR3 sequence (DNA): TGTGCCAGCAGGAGACAGGGAATCAACACCATATATTTT.